Below, 11 T cell receptor beta chains from the same sample are listed, as sequenced in a study of blood T cell repertoires in COVID-19. Data came from immunoSEQ multiplex PCR; TCRdb stores just in-frame clones and leaves some out. The table records more than 95,000 clones, around 80% of them present only once. Sequenced sample: peripheral blood. The receptors were sampled from a man between 70 and 80 years old with active or convalescent COVID-19.

This sequence joins TRBV7-2 and TRBJ1-6; 8 positions match TRBD1. The ends lost 5 bases at V and 3 bases at J; junction bases unmatched: 15. The germline V gene has CDR1 SGHTA and CDR2 FQGNSA. This CDR3 spans 19 amino acids. The DNA of the CDR3 is TGTGCCAGCAGCCTTAGCACTACCATAGGACAGGGCTATAATTCACCCCTCCACTTT. Its protein product is CASSLSTTIGQGYNSPLHF. Using reference TRBV7-2 and TRBJ1-6 for the parts outside the CDR3, the full variable domain is GAGVSQSPSNKVTEKGKDVELRCDPISGHTALYWYRQSLGQGLEFLIYFQGNSAPDKSGLPSDRFSAERTGGSVSTLTIQRTQQEDSAVYLCASSLSTTIGQGYNSPLHFGNGTRLTVT.

The genes are TRBV4-1 and TRBJ2-2; possibly TRBD1 for D (6 bases). The V end was cut by 1 base, the J end by 5 bases, with 20 bases between. This CDR3 comprises 18 residues. In germline, CDR1 is MGHRA, CDR2 YSYEKL. The CDR3 loop is CASSQASKQGGRTGELFF. The CDR3 DNA follows: TGCGCCAGCAGCCAAGCCTCCAAACAGGGTGGAAGGACCGGGGAGCTGTTTTTT.

The chain is built from TRBV19 and TRBJ1-5; D may be TRBD1 (5 bases). Germline V lookup: CDR1 LNHDA, CDR2 SQIVND (reference sequence). The CDR3 has 16 residues. V lost 3 bases to trimming and J lost 7 bases, with 19 bases between them. CDR3 DNA sequence: TGTGCCAGTAGTATCGGTTTGGGGGAGGCACGCCAGCCCCAGCATTTT. Amino acid sequence: CASSIGLGEARQPQHF.

This rearrangement joins TRBV28 to TRBJ2-3, with 13 bases matching TRBD2. Germline CDR1 reads MDHEN; CDR2 reads SYDVKM. This CDR3 is built from 17 residues. V dropped 5 bases and J dropped 4; count of bases not matched to a gene: 9. The CDR3 DNA follows: TGTGCCAGCAGTCCGTGGACTAGCGGGAGTTGGGCAGATACGCAGTATTTT. Translation: CASSPWTSGSWADTQYF. The whole variable domain, remainder taken from reference TRBV28 and TRBJ2-3, is DVKVTQSSRYLVKRTGEKVFLECVQDMDHENMFWYRQDPGLGLRLIYFSYDVKMKEKGDIPEGYSVSREKKERFSLILESASTNQTSMYLCASSPWTSGSWADTQYFGPGTRLTVL.

The chain joins TRBV4-1 to TRBJ1-3; possible D gene TRBD1, 6 bases. In germline, CDR1 is MGHRA, CDR2 YSYEKL. The CDR3 loop spans 17 amino acids. Trimming shortened V by 2 bases and J by 2 bases, and 16 bases separated the two germline ends. The CDR3 spells CASSQSLGGAAGNTIYF. As DNA, the CDR3 is TGCGCCAGCAGCCAATCCCTAGGGGGGGCTGCTGGAAACACCATATATTTT.

This rearrangement joins TRBV6-2 or TRBV6-3 to TRBJ1-2; weak D call: TRBD1 (6 bases). V lost 2 bases and J lost 8, with 15 bases in between. The CDR3 has 14 residues. CDR1 and CDR2 from the germline V gene are MNHEY and SVGEGT. Here the CDR3 reads CASSYQQGPLGYTF. CDR3 DNA sequence: TGTGCCAGCAGTTACCAACAGGGACCCCTAGGCTACACCTTC.

V and J are TRBV30 and TRBJ1-6; 8 positions match TRBD1. Trimming took 0 bases from V and 1 from J; bases not matched to a gene: 11. The CDR3 sequence is 19 residues long. CDR1 and CDR2 (germline): GTSNPN, SVGIG (reference sequence). The CDR3 DNA sequence: TGTGCCTGGAGTGTACCTTACTTGGACAGGGCGTCCTATAATTCACCCCTCCACTTT. Translating gives CAWSVPYLDRASYNSPLHF.

The chain recombines TRBV2 with TRBJ2-7; possible D gene TRBD1, 5 bases. Trimming took 6 bases from V and 3 from J, leaving 9 bases between them. The CDR3 has 12 residues. The germline gives CDR1 SNHLY, CDR2 FYNNEI. In DNA, the CDR3 is TGTGCCAGCAGCGTGGACAACTACGAGCAGTACTTC. Amino acids: CASSVDNYEQYF. The full variable domain, in which reference TRBV2 and TRBJ2-7 provide the parts outside the CDR3, is EPEVTQTPSHQVTQMGQEVILRCVPISNHLYFYWYRQILGQKVEFLVSFYNNEISEKSEIFDDQFSVERPDGSNFTLKIRSTKLEDSAMYFCASSVDNYEQYFGPGTRLTVT.

This chain joins TRBV7-6 and TRBJ2-3; TRBD2 matches at 9 bases. V was pared by 5 bases and J by 3 bases, with 12 bases of the junction left unmatched. In germline, CDR1 is SGHVS, CDR2 FNYEAQ. The CDR3 has 17 amino acids. The CDR3 loop is CASSASASGGRTDTQYF. The CDR3 region has the DNA TGTGCCAGCAGCGCCTCCGCCAGCGGGGGGCGGACAGATACGCAGTATTTT.

There are a few counts of this clone. A read error may account for a junction end that differs from germline. The chain employs TRBV29-1 and TRBJ1-2, with 7 positions matching TRBD1. Germline V lookup: CDR1 SQVTM, CDR2 ANQGSEA. The length of the CDR3 is 14 residues. The DNA of the CDR3 is TGCAGCGTCGAAGGGACAGCATCTGCAGCCGGCTACACCTTC. Protein product: CSVEGTASAAGYTF.

This clone was recorded once. The rearrangement links TRBV7-2 to TRBJ2-7, with 9 bases identical to TRBD2. The V segment lost 0 bases and the J segment 1 base; nucleotides outside the gene matches: 1. Germline V lookup: CDR1 SGHTA, CDR2 FQGNSA. The CDR3 is 15 amino acids. CDR3 sequence: CASSLARGGSYEQYF. CDR3 nucleotides: TGTGCCAGCAGCTTAGCGCGGGGGGGATCCTACGAGCAGTACTTC.